Included here is one T cell receptor beta chain sequence, with context. This entry is derived from a study of blood T cell repertoires in COVID-19. For the study at large: PBMCs, B-cell-depleted T cells, or T cells were the source of the cDNA or gDNA that made up the material.

Authors' analysis steps: From reference gene primer amplification, estimates of nucleated cell counts were derived. The repertoire was sequenced with immunoSEQ multiplex PCR; TCRdb's copy has only in-frame clones and lacks some. The V and J calls and the clone size are those of that table, but D and trimming were determined from the DNA. The sample consists of 250,000 to 350,000 clones, 88% of them appearing once. Germline V gene data show CDR1 as LGHNT and CDR2 as FRNRAP. V lost 4 bases and J lost 6; bases outside the gene matches: 6. The CDR3 is made up of 14 amino acids. Living in 24 US areas, the participants were between roughly 18 and 90 years of age.

Sequenced input: PBMCs or T cells enriched from blood (not recorded which). The chain has TRBV12-5 and TRBJ1-2, with TRBD1 matching over 9 bases. The receptor comes from a young woman who had recovered from COVID-19. The chain's CDR3 is CASGSDRGTDGYTF. In DNA, the CDR3 is TGTGCTAGTGGTTCGGACAGGGGAACCGATGGCTACACCTTC.